The clone carrying this TCR beta chain showed up just once. The CDR3 contains 17 residues. The ends lost 3 bases at V and 4 bases at J; junction bases unmatched: 8. Germline V gives CDR1 SGHNT, CDR2 YYREEE (reference sequence). The source of the sample is a study of cytomegalovirus exposure and HLA in healthy donors. Both 60 Vbeta primers and 13 Jbeta primers went into the PCR. Clones were sequenced by immunoSEQ multiplex PCR, and TCRdb holds only the in-frame ones, with some missing. This table holds about 170,000 clones, 65% to 85% found once. The TCR sequence derives from a woman aged 50 to 65 in good health and CMV-seropositive. The chain employs TRBV5-4 and TRBJ2-5; 14 nucleotides match TRBD2. Specimen: PBMCs. CDR3 protein: CASSSGLAGGPRETQYF. CDR3 bases: TGTGCCAGCAGCTCCGGACTAGCGGGAGGCCCTCGAGAGACCCAGTACTTC.